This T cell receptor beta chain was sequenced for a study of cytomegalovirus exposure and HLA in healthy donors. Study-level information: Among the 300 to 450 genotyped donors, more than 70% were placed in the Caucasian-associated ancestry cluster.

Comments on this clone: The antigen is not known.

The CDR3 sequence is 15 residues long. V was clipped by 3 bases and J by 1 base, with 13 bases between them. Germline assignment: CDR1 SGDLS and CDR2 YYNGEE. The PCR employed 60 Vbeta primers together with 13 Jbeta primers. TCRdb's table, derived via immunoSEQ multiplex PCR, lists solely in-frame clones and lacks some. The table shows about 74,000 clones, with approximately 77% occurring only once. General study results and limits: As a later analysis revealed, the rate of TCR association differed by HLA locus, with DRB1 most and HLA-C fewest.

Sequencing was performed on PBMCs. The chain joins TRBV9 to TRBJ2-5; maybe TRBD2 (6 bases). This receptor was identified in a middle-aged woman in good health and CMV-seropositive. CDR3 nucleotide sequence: TGTGCCAGCAGCGCTACCGGGGGACCCCAAGAGACCCAGTACTTC. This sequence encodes CASSATGGPQETQYF.